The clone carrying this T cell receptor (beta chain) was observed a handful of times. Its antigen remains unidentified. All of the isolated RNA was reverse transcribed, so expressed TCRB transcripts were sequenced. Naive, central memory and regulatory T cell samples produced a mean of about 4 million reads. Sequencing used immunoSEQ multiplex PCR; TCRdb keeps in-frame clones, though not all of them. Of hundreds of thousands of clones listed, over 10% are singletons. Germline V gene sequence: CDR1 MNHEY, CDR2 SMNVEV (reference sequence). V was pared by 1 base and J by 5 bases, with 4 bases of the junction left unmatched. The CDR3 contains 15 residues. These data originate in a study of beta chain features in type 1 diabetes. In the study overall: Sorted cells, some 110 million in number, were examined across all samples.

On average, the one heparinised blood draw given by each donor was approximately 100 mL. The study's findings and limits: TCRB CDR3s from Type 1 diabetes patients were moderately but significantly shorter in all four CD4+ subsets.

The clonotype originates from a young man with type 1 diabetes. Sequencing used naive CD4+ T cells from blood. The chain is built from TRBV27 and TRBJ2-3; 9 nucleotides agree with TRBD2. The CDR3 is CASSLFRLAVDTQYF. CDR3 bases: TGTGCCAGCAGTTTATTCCGACTAGCGGTAGATACGCAGTATTTT.